This TCR beta chain was identified in a study of cytomegalovirus exposure and HLA in healthy donors (dated by TCRdb to about 2017). Background for the entire study: According to a later analysis, one platform produced both the 110 or so validation repertoires and the roughly 650 repertoires of the first cohort. To predict cytomegalovirus infection status, the study combined high-throughput TCR immunosequencing, statistical association of individual TCRs with disease status, and machine learning. The study aimed to test whether signatures of past pathogen exposure could be identified by cataloging public T cell receptors. Along with the approximately 620-subject first cohort, a separate validation cohort of over a hundred different subjects was used. The investigation overall reported the following: The validation cohort had no HLA typing available for a later analysis, so co-occurrence within that cohort was assessed over all 120 or so repertoires. The classifier was reported to diagnose cytomegalovirus status with high specificity and sensitivity in both the original cohort and the validation cohort. Of the cluster scores, about 94% were above 0 in a later analysis, which found that TCRs clustered in the first cohort also tended to co-occur in the 95 to 150 validation repertoires. Across donors, most TCR sequences were observed very rarely, whereas some public TCRs were present in many individuals. A total of 150 to 200 TCR beta chains were listed by the study as associated with cytomegalovirus. A few of the identified cytomegalovirus-associated TCR beta chains were confirmed in vitro to be specific for cytomegalovirus antigens. According to the authors, the approach could potentially be generalized to other disease states and immunological phenotypes.

V is shortened by 0 bases, J by 2 bases, and the region joining them spans 12 bases. From a lookup of the germline V gene, CDR1 and CDR2 are SGDLS and YYNGEE. Inclusive of the bounding cysteine and phenylalanine, the CDR3 is 16 residues long. This entry keeps only the CDR3 DNA: 48 bases, framed from base 1. Receptor amplification or capture employed the immunoSEQ multiplex PCR assay. On the study's bioinformatics: To diagnose cytomegalovirus status from the catalog of TCR beta chain sequences, a statistical classification framework was built. TCRdb provides this immuneACCESS table in a form limited to in-frame rearrangements. Some clones are lacking; in checked studies, under half of them reflect an unresolved V gene, and why the rest are absent is not known. That table supplies the V and J calls and clone size; D and trimming were determined from the DNA. The sample table records 50,000 to 65,000 clones; roughly nine tenths of these occur just once. The top ten clones comprise about 15% of the sample.

Of note for this clone: The antigen it binds to is not known. The input lacks base qualities; no much larger clone sits a single base away.

Donors formed part of the validation cohort, which comprised some 120 subjects and was distinct from the first cohort of 666 subjects. The receptor was isolated from a woman in her late teens or twenties in good health and CMV-seronegative. The chain was built from TRBV9 and TRBJ2-1; TRBD2 is a possible D gene, resting on 5 matching bases. Material for sequencing was PBMCs. Here the CDR3 is given as CASSVGVLAAYNEQFF. The DNA sequence is given as TGTGCCAGCAGCGTAGGGGTCCTAGCCGCCTACAATGAGCAGTTCTTC.